This record looks at one T cell receptor (beta chain) sequence and its context. Antigen specificity is unknown. This sample also contains other DNA sequences that code for the same CDR3. Time point here: week 23, last vaccination. Vaccination comprised doses that each held 300 ug of mutant IDH1 20-mer peptide, plus topical imiquimod. Sequencing used immunoSEQ multiplex PCR; TCRdb keeps in-frame clones, though not all of them. The sample holds around 60,000 clones, about 85% seen once. The germline gives CDR1 SGHNT, CDR2 YYREEE (reference sequence). The CDR3 spans 15 residues. After removal of 5 bases from V and 3 bases from J, the junction contained 11 bases not matched to a gene. The data are from a study of a mutant IDH1 vaccine in newly diagnosed glioma.

This receptor was obtained from a man aged 25 to 40 with glioma. The rearrangement joins TRBV5-4 to TRBJ2-7, with 7 bases identical to TRBD2. The sequencing used PBMCs, collected from a glioma patient whose treatment included an IDH1 peptide vaccine. The DNA for the CDR3 is TGTGCCAGCAGTAATCGACAATCGGGGGGCTACGAGCAGTACTTC. Residues: CASSNRQSGGYEQYF.